This record covers a single TCR beta chain. Its antigen remains unidentified. No much larger clone exists at a distance of one base, and base qualities are not known. The CDR3 holds 16 amino acids from the cysteine to the phenylalanine. Only the CDR3 DNA stays, 48 bases, in frame from base 1. V is pared back by 7 bases and J by 0 bases, with 16 bases lying between the germline termini. From a lookup of the germline V gene, CDR1 and CDR2 are SNHLY and FYNNEI. The data stem from a study of cytomegalovirus exposure and HLA in healthy donors (dated by TCRdb to the late 2010s). Context from the whole study: An earlier analysis of fewer than 750 of the donors reported 276 Gb of sequence data and 95 million to 140 million unique TCR beta sequences obtained from 180 million or so T cells. An early release that covered around 590 HLA-typed donors contained around 300 gigabases of sequencing data and about 93 million unique TCR sequences. Of the roughly 400 genotyped donors, about 80% fell in the genetic ancestry cluster associated with self-reported Caucasian donors. The aim of the study was to test whether cataloging public T cell receptors could identify signatures of past pathogen exposure. The study profiled the T cell repertoires of under 850 subjects by immunosequencing and related them to cytomegalovirus serostatus. A separate validation cohort of roughly 120 different subjects was used in addition to the roughly 700-subject first cohort. To predict cytomegalovirus infection status, the study combined high-throughput TCR immunosequencing, statistical association of individual TCRs with disease status, and machine learning. In a later analysis, previously published TCR beta repertoires from several hundred donors were re-analyzed and high-resolution HLA genotyping was added so that TCR occurrence patterns could be studied. The later analysis used no new phenotypic data to find candidate immune exposures, relying instead on TCR beta sequences and their occurrence across donors. To decide whether each TCR beta V gene segment behaved as functional or pseudogenic, an earlier analysis of nearly 600 of the donors relied on high-throughput TCR beta sequencing. Donor age, sex, ethnicity and CMV serostatus were compiled alongside the repertoire data. In a later genetic analysis, genome-wide SNP genotypes for about three fifths of the roughly 670 donors were used, and that subset was treated as a discovery cohort. Every discovery cohort repertoire had been produced on one sequencing platform. HLA typing included class I and class II loci at four-digit resolution. Typing coverage differed by locus: A, B, C, DRB1 and DQB1 were typed in about 629-640 donors, DQA1 in around 500, DPA1 in some 610, and DPB1 in roughly 450. Roughly 5 DR-DQ haplotypes were handled as single units for association and clustering, since linkage in the cohort was strong. Among approximately 370 genotyped donors of the cohort, an average of approximately 240,000 unique TCR beta nucleotide sequences was sequenced per donor, of which approximately 19% were non-productive. The research as a whole found: A further reported finding was that TCR beta sequences accurately predicted the HLA-A and HLA-B alleles for most subjects in the first cohort. A later genetic analysis reported fewer N-insertions in productive TCRs among donors in an Asian-associated ancestry cluster than the roughly 650-donor mean. In a later analysis, several top co-occurrence clusters were reported to appear linked to parvovirus B19, influenza, CMV and Epstein-Barr virus. Linkage disequilibrium might explain the correlated functional status among segregating V segments, but an unknown experimental factor could not be excluded. Broadly in line with IMGT annotations, most TCR beta V segments showed up in productive rearrangements about 87% or about 30% of the time in an earlier analysis of around 550 of the donors. V-gene and J-gene trimming of TCR beta chains was associated with a missense DCLRE1C variant in a later genetic analysis, and the association was replicated in an independent cohort. A few of the identified cytomegalovirus-associated TCR beta chains were confirmed in vitro to be specific for cytomegalovirus antigens. In a later analysis, 15,000 to 20,000 TCR beta sequences were associated with specific HLA alleles at a false discovery rate of 0.05. Most TCR sequences were observed very rarely across donors, whereas some public TCRs were present in many individuals. For the cohort, immune exposure information was limited to CMV serostatus. When HLA alleles, especially DR and DQ, strongly co-occurred, TCR associations were difficult to assign to individual alleles. The authors suggested that the approach could potentially be extended to other disease states and immunological phenotypes. In a later analysis, most CMV-associated TCR beta chains were found to appear HLA-restricted, with HLA associations seemingly driven largely by CMV exposure. A later analysis found that HLA-associated TCR beta chains were more clonally expanded and had lower generation probabilities than equally common non-associated chains. The sequencing pipeline was judged likely to have produced a cluster of highly shared sequence variants as a technical artifact. The study gave a list of more than 150 TCR beta chains associated with cytomegalovirus. In this cohort, only TCR beta chains were sequenced, and detectable features were limited by the absence of alpha or paired-chain data. Sequencing depth was assumed to be roughly uniform across donors in the presence/absence analyses, though that assumption may not hold. Some IMGT-functional V segments, including TRBV6-2 and TRBV6-3, could not be told apart with the 87-base-pair reads, so those segments were excluded. The earlier analysis of 587 of the donors excluded 15 to 20 rarely observed V segments, including chromosome 9 orphons, because counts were too low. In a later analysis, TCR association rates were found to vary across HLA loci, with the most associated TCRs seen for DRB1 alleles and the fewest for HLA-C alleles. Because HLA typing was missing for some donors at each locus, association tests included only the typed subset. Cytomegalovirus status was reported to be diagnosed by the classifier with high specificity and sensitivity in both the original and validation cohorts.

The cohort was made up of under 800 healthy bone marrow donors. Cohort members were all nominally healthy when sampled, although unrecorded immune exposures were likely present. The donor was CMV seronegative and belonged to the group of under 400 seronegative cohort members. Each donor provided a peripheral blood sample, and peripheral blood mononuclear cells were used for TCR beta sequencing. The Qiagen DNeasy Blood Extraction Kit was used to extract genomic DNA from the blood cell samples. The library was made by the immunoSEQ multiplex PCR assay. For the multiplex PCR, a mixture combining 60 forward primers for TCR Vbeta segments and 13 reverse primers for TCR Jbeta segments was used. The CDR3 region of rearranged TCR beta genes was amplified from genomic DNA by a multiplex PCR assay. Amplified TCR beta libraries were sequenced as 87-base-pair reads on the Illumina HiSeq System. As for the original processing: Across the 600 to 700 repertoires, a later analysis counted 60 million to 90 million unique TCR beta chains, around 11 million of which were shared by at least two donors. A nearest-neighbor algorithm error-corrected the raw reads and collapsed the reads into unique sequences, merging closely related sequences to remove PCR and sequencing errors. To assign V, D and J gene segments, CDR3 sequences were aligned to IMGT reference sequences. Each retained sequence needed at least a six-nucleotide match to both a V gene segment and a J gene segment. A rearrangement was called productive if the CDR3 had no stop codons and remained in frame with V and J, and every other rearrangement was called non-productive. Following IMGT convention, CDR3 was defined as the stretch from the second conserved V-encoded cysteine up to the conserved J-encoded phenylalanine. The earlier analysis of 550 to 650 of the donors excluded any sequence lacking an unambiguous match to a single V gene segment. An earlier analysis of some 500 of the donors classified V segments as functional when productive rearrangements were above 56.7% and as segregating when the standard deviation between donors was above 5%. A statistical classification framework was built to diagnose cytomegalovirus status from the catalog of TCR beta chain sequences. A later analysis assigned V and J genes by comparing TCR nucleotide sequences with IMGT/GENE-DB human TR gene sequences. The TCRdist pipeline was used in a later analysis to assign CDR3 sequences and most-parsimonious VDJ recombination scenarios. In a later analysis, each TCR beta chain was defined by its CDR3 amino acid sequence together with its V-gene family, and reads without a unique V-gene family were excluded. In a later analysis, 550 to 650 highly shared, low-generation-probability nucleotide sequences were removed to address suspected cross-contamination and a sequencing artifact. For each public chain, a later analysis derived a clonal expansion index from normalized ranks of inferred template counts within each repertoire. Generation probabilities in a later analysis came from a VDJ recombination model fitted to out-of-frame rearrangements, and those results were checked against IGoR. A later analysis scored TCR-TCR, TCR-HLA and TCR-CMV co-occurrence with hypergeometric tests, applying a repertoire-size bias correction to TCR pairs. To estimate false discovery rates, a later analysis permuted the HLA or CMV assignments 20 times. In a later analysis, co-occurring TCRs were grouped using DBSCAN, and TCRdist sequence similarity was added for clustering within HLA-allele-positive subsets. For co-occurrence clustering, repertoires with fewer than 30,000 or more than 120,000 public chains were excluded, along with five repertoires with anomalous nucleotide sharing. TCRdb re-hosts the immuneACCESS table, in-frame sequences only. Its copies lack some clones; in the studies checked, an unresolved V gene accounts for under half of them, and the cause for the rest is not known. V, J and clone size are those of that table, while D and trimming were read from the DNA. In all, the sample holds over 200,000 clones, and 85% to 90% of those were seen once. The ten largest account for roughly 0.99% of the sample.

The rearranged segments are TRBV2 and TRBJ2-1; perhaps TRBD2 is the D gene, with 7 bases matching. Sequenced sample: PBMCs. This receptor was obtained from a woman aged 18-29 years in good health and CMV-seronegative. The CDR3 amino acid sequence is: CASTLGGGSSYNEQFF. Here is the DNA: TGTGCCAGCACCCTTGGGGGCGGGAGCTCCTACAATGAGCAGTTCTTC.